The clone carrying this T cell receptor beta chain was found a few times. Its matching antigen is unknown. One entry per CDR3 protein, called by TCRdb with MiXCR from the 5' RACE reads. This table holds hundreds of thousands of distinct CDR3 sequences, about a sixth found once. V lost 5 bases to trimming and J lost 4 bases; unmatched junction nucleotides: 4. CDR3 length equals 14 residues. Germline loops: CDR1 KGHDR, CDR2 SFDVKD. The data belong to a study of T cells after yellow fever vaccination. The study's findings and limits: Abundant bulk-population clonotypes could contaminate the FACS-sorted repertoires. Faster peaking, at day 5 versus 15, marked a secondary response that was weaker. Most primary-vaccination clones recurred post-booster (roughly 96% CD4, 88% CD8). Clonotypes appearing in both CD4 and CD8 compartments existed, and their share was small.

This TCR came from a man younger than 35 who received the YFV17D yellow fever vaccine. The rearrangement joins TRBV24-1 to TRBJ1-3; 7 bases are shared with TRBD1. This material consisted of PBMCs, taken around 5 days after the first yellow fever vaccination. Here the CDR3 reads CATSAPGQGNTIYF. DNA for the CDR3: TGTGCCACCAGTGCCCCGGGACAGGGAAACACCATATATTTT.